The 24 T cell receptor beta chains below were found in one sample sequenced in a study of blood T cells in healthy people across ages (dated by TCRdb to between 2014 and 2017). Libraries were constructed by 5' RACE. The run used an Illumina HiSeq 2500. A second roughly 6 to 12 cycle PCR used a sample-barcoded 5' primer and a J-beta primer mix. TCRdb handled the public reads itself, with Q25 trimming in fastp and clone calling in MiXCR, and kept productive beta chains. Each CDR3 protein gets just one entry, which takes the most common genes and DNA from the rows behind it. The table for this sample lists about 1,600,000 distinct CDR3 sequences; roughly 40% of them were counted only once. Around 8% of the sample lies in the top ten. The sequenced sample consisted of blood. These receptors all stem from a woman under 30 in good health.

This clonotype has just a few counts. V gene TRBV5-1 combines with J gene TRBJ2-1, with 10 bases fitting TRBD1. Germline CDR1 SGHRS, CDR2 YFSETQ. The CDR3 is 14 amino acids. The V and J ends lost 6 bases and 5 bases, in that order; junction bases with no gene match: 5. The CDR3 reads CASTPGQGNNEQFF. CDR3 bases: TGCGCCAGCACCCCGGGACAGGGGAACAATGAGCAGTTCTTC.

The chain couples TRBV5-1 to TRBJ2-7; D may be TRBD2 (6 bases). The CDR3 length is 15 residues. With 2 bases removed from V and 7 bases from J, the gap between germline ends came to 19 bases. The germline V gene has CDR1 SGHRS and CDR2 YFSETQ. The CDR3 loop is CASSFSGLQSNEQYF. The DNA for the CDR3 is TGCGCCAGCAGCTTTAGCGGTCTACAATCAAATGAGCAGTACTTC.

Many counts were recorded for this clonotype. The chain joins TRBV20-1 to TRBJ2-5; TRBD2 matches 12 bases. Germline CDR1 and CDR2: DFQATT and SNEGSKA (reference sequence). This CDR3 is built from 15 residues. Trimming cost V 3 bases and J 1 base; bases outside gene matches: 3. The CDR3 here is CSARGTSGPQETQYF. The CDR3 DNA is TGCAGTGCTAGGGGGACTAGCGGGCCCCAAGAGACCCAGTACTTC.

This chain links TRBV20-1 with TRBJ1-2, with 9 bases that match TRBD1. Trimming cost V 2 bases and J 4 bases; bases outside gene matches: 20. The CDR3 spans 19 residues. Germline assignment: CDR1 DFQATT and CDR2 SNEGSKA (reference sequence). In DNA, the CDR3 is TGCAGTGCTAGACCCACAGGGGGACAGGGTCCCTTAATATTCTATGGCTACACCTTC. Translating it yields CSARPTGGQGPLIFYGYTF.

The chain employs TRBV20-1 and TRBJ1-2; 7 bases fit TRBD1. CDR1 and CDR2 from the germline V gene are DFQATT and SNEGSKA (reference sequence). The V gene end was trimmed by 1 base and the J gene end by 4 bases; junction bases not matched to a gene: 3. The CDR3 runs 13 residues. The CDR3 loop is CSARVHRGYGYTF. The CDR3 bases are TGCAGTGCTAGAGTTCACAGGGGCTATGGCTACACCTTC.

In nucleotides, the CDR3 is TGTGCCAGCAGCCAGGGCACAGGGACGGAGAACACTGAAGCTTTCTTT. It is translated as CASSQGTGTENTEAFF. The V gene is TRBV4-2, the J gene TRBJ1-1; D may be TRBD1 (6 bases). Looked up from germline, CDR1 is LGHNA and CDR2 is YNFKEQ. The V end was cut by 3 bases, the J end by 1 base, with 15 bases between. The CDR3 is made up of 16 amino acids.

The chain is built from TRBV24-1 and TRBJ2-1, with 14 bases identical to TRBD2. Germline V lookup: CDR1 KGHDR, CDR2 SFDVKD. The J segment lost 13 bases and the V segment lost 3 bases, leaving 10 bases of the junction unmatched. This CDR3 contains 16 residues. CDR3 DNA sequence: TGTGCCACCAGTGATGGCGGGACTAGCGGGGGACTCCGTCAGTTCTTC. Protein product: CATSDGGTSGGLRQFF.

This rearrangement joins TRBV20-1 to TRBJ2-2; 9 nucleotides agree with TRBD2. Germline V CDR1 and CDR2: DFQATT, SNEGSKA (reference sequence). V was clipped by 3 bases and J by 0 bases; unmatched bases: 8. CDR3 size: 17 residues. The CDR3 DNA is TGCAGTGCTAGGGTGACTAGCGGCGGAGCGAACACCGGGGAGCTGTTTTTT. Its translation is CSARVTSGGANTGELFF.

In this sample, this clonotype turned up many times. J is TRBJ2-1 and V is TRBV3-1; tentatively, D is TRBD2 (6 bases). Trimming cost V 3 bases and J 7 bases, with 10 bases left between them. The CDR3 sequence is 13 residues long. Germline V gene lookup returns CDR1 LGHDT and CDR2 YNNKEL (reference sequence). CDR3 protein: CASSHSSGNEQFF. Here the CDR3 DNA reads TGTGCCAGCAGCCATTCCAGCGGGAATGAGCAGTTCTTC.

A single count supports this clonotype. The CDR3 sequence is CASSRGISNEQFF. CDR3 nucleotides: TGTGCCAGCAGTCGGGGGATCTCCAATGAGCAGTTCTTC. V and J are TRBV27 and TRBJ2-1; a possible D gene is TRBD2 (6 bases). V lost 5 bases, J lost 6 bases, and 11 bases lay in between. Germline CDR1 and CDR2: MNHEY and SMNVEV (reference sequence). This CDR3 spans 13 amino acids.

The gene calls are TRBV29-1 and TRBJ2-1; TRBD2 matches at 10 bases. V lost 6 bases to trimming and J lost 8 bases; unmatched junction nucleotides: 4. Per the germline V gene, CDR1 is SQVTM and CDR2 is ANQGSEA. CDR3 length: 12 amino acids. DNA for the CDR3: TGCAGCGTGGGACTAGCGACCGATGAGCAGTTCTTC. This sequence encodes CSVGLATDEQFF.

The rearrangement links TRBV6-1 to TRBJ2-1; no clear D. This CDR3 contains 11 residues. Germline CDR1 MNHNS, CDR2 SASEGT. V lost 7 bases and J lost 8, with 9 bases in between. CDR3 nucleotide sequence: TGTGCCAGCAATAACTTGGATGAGCAGTTCTTC. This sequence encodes CASNNLDEQFF.

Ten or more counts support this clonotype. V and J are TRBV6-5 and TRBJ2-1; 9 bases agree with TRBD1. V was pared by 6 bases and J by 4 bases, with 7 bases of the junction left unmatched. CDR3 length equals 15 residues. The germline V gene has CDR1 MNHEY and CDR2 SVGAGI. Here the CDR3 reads CASSLTGTGYNEQFF. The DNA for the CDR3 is TGTGCCAGCAGCTTGACCGGGACAGGGTACAATGAGCAGTTCTTC.

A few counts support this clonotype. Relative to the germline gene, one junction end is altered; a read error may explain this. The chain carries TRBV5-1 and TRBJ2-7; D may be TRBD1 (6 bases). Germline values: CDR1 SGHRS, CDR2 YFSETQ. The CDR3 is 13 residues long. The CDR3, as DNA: TGTGCCAGCAGTGTCCGGACAGCCTACGAGCAGTACTTC. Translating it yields CASSVRTAYEQYF.

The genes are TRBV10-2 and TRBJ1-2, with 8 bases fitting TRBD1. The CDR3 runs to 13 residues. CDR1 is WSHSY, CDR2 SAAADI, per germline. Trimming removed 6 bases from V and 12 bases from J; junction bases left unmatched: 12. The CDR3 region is CASRDQGAQGHTF. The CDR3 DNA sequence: TGCGCCAGCAGAGATCAGGGGGCGCAGGGCCACACCTTC.

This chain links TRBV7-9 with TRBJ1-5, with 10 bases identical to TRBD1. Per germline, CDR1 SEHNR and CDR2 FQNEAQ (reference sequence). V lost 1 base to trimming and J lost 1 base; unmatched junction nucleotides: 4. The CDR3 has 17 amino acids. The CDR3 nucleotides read TGTGCCAGCAGCTTAGTGACGGGACAGGGGAGCAATCAGCCCCAGCATTTT. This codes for CASSLVTGQGSNQPQHF. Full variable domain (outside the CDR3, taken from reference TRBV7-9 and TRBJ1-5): DTGVSQNPRHKITKRGQNVTFRCDPISEHNRLYWYRQTLGQGPEFLTYFQNEAQLEKSRLLSDRFSAERPKGSFSTLEIQRTEQGDSAMYLCASSLVTGQGSNQPQHFGDGTRLSIL.

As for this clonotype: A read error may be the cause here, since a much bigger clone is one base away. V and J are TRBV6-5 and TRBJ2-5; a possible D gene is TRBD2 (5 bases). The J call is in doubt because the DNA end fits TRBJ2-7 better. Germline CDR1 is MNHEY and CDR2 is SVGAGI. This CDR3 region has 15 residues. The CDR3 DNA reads TGTGTCAGCAGTTACGGCCGGGGATCCTCCTACGAGCAGTACTTC. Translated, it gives CVSSYGRGSSYEQYF.

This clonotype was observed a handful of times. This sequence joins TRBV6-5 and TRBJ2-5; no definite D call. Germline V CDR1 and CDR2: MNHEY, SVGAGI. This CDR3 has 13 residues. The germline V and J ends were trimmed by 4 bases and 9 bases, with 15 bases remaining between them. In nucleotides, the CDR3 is TGTGCCAGCAGTTTTGATCTAGGTGGGGCCCAGTACTTC. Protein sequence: CASSFDLGGAQYF.

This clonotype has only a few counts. CDR3 nucleotides: TGTGCCAGCAGCCCTAGCGGGAGGTGGTCCTACGAGCAGTACTTC. Its protein is CASSPSGRWSYEQYF. The chain combines TRBV12-3 or TRBV12-4 with TRBJ2-7, with 11 positions matching TRBD2. There are 15 residues in the CDR3. With 6 bases clipped from V and 1 base from J, the junction kept 5 bases outside the gene matches.

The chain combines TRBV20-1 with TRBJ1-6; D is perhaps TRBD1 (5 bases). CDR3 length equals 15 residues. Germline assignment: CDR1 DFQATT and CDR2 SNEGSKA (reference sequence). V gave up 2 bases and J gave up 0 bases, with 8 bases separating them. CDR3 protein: CSARLGVSYNSPLHF. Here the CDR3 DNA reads TGCAGTGCTAGACTGGGGGTCTCCTATAATTCACCCCTCCACTTT.

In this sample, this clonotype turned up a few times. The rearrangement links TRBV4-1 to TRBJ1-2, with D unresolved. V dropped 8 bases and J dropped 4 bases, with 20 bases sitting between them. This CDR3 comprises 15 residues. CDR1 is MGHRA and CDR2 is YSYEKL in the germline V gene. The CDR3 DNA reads TGCGCCAGCTACGGGGTATTGGGGTTCGGCTATGGCTACACCTTC. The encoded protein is CASYGVLGFGYGYTF.

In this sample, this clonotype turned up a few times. The CDR3 region is CASRDRGGEKLFF. The DNA for the CDR3 is TGTGCCAGCCGGGACAGGGGAGGCGAAAAACTGTTTTTT. V and J are TRBV6-1 and TRBJ1-4, with 10 bases matching TRBD1. The germline V gene encodes CDR1 MNHNS and CDR2 SASEGT. CDR3 length: 13 residues. Trimming removed 8 bases from V and 8 bases from J; junction bases left unmatched: 5.

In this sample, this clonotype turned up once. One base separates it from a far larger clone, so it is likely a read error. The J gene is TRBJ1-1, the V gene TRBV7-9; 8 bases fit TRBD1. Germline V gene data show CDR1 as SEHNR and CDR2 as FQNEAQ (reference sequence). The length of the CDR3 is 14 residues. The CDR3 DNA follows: TGTGCCGGCAGCTTAGGTACAGGGGGCACTGAAGCTTTCTTT. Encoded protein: CAGSLGTGGTEAFF.

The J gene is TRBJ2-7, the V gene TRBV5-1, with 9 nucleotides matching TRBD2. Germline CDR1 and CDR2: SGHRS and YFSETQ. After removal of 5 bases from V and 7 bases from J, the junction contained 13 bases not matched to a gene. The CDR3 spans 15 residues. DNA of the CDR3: TGCGCCAGCAGGCTTTCTGGCGGGGGGGCGCCTGAGCAGTACTTC. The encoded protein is CASRLSGGGAPEQYF.